This T cell receptor beta chain was recorded in a study of control samples from healthy donors and cancer patients. V trimming: 2 bases; J trimming: 5 bases; junction bases outside the gene matches: 5. This CDR3 contains 15 residues. Germline values: CDR1 MGHRA, CDR2 YSYEKL. The assay was immunoSEQ multiplex PCR, and TCRdb's table has in-frame clones only and misses some. The sample has around 170,000 clones, 92% seen once. The V gene is TRBV4-1, the J gene TRBJ2-7, with 11 positions matching TRBD1. The TCR sequence derives from a woman under 40 in good health. The sequencing input was blood. The CDR3 region has the DNA TGCGCCAGCAGCCAACGGACAGGGGGCGAAGACGAGCAGTACTTC. Translation gives CASSQRTGGEDEQYF.